Listed here are 4 T cell receptor beta chains from one sample, sequenced in a study of cytomegalovirus exposure and HLA in healthy donors. Profiled with immunoSEQ multiplex PCR; TCRdb holds only in-frame clones, not every one. The sample lists 100,000 to 120,000 clones, under 97% occurring once. Sequencing used PBMCs. Receptor source: a woman aged 18-30 years in good health and CMV-seronegative.

The gene calls are TRBV5-6 and TRBJ2-1, with 15 bases that match TRBD2. Germline V gene lookup returns CDR1 SGHDT and CDR2 YYEEEE. The CDR3 consists of 17 residues. V lost 1 base to trimming and J lost 5 bases; unmatched junction nucleotides: 4. In DNA, the CDR3 is TGTGCCAGCAGCTTGAGGACTAGCGGGGGGGGTAACAATGAGCAGTTCTTC. This gives the protein CASSLRTSGGGNNEQFF.

This clone appeared a few times. J is TRBJ2-5 and V is TRBV5-4; a possible D gene is TRBD2 (5 bases). Deletions cut 4 bases from V and 3 bases from J, with 28 bases between. The CDR3 loop spans 19 amino acids. Germline assignment: CDR1 SGHNT and CDR2 YYREEE (reference sequence). This CDR3 is CASSLRWTRTWKGEETQYF. CDR3 nucleotide sequence: TGTGCCAGCAGCCTAAGGTGGACTCGGACTTGGAAAGGAGAAGAGACCCAGTACTTC.

This clone has just one count. V usage is TRBV5-1 and J usage is TRBJ2-3; 10 bases fit TRBD2. Germline lookup yields CDR1 SGHRS and CDR2 YFSETQ. The V gene end was trimmed by 5 bases and the J gene end by 4 bases; junction bases not matched to a gene: 10. This CDR3 has 16 residues. The CDR3 is CASSYTGTSVADTQYF. The CDR3, as DNA: TGCGCCAGCAGTTATACCGGGACTAGCGTAGCAGATACGCAGTATTTT.

The gene calls are TRBV4-1 and TRBJ1-1, with 9 nucleotides matching TRBD1. J was trimmed by 1 base and V by 8 bases; bases with no gene match: 5. This CDR3 has 14 residues. From germline, CDR1 is MGHRA and CDR2 YSYEKL. CDR3 nucleotides: TGCGCCAGCTCCAGGACAGGGGCGAACACTGAAGCTTTCTTT. Translating it yields CASSRTGANTEAFF.